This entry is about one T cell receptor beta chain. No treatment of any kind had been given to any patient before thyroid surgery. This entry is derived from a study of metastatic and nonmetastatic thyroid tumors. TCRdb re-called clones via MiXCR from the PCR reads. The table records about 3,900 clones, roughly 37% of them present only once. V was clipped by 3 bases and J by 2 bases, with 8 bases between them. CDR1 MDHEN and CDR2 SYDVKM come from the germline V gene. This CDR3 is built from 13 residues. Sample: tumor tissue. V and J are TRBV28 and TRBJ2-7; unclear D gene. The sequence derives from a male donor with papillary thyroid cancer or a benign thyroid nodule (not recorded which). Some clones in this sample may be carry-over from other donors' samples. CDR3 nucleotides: TGTGCCAGCAGTTTGCAAAGGGCCTACGAGCAGTACTTC. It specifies CASSLQRAYEQYF.